The clone carrying this T cell receptor (beta chain) appeared a few times. The antigen remains unidentified. Trimming cost V 5 bases and J 4 bases; bases outside gene matches: 11. The CDR3 has 16 amino acids. Germline V gene sequence: CDR1 SGHTA, CDR2 FQGNSA. Unique molecular identifier tags were affixed to discrete cDNA molecules. TCRdb redid the calling of the 5' RACE reads with MiXCR, one entry per CDR3 protein. The sample includes about 97,000 distinct CDR3 sequences, 8% to 13% of them seen just once. The entry originates in a study of early T cells in non-severe SARS-CoV-2 infection. The overall study: The study sequenced bulk RNA from unsorted whole blood, with chains unpaired.

General study findings and limits: Anti-spike CD8 specificities were favored by VDJdb matching, whose results missed private and CD4 specificities.

The chain employs TRBV7-2 and TRBJ2-7, with 10 bases identical to TRBD2. The specimen was whole blood, collected at baseline. The source is an adult who was a healthcare worker with PCR-confirmed SARS-CoV-2 infection or an uninfected control (not recorded which). CDR3 region: CASSLRASGRTYEQYF. CDR3 coding DNA: TGTGCCAGCAGCCTTCGGGCTAGCGGGAGAACTTACGAGCAGTACTTC.